Listed below are T cell receptor beta chains from one sample, sequenced in a study of shared clonotypes between healthy human individuals. Profiling relied on immunoSEQ multiplex PCR, and the TCRdb table lists in-frame clones only, not all of them. This sample has hundreds of thousands of clones, with 74% found just once. Sample: memory CD4+ T cells sorted from blood. All receptors derive from a woman aged 25 to 39 in good health. CDR3s include the opening cysteine and the closing phenylalanine or tryptophan. The D gene is left open where the match is weak. Size tells how often a clone was seen (once, few, many) or the class of an expanded clone, and some rows leave it out.

abundance	v_gene	d_gene	j_gene	CDR3nt	CDR3aa
NA	TRBV19	TRBD1	TRBJ1-5	TGTGCCAGCGACCGACAGGGATATCAGCCCCAGCATTTT	CASDRQGYQPQHF
NA	TRBV10-1	NA	TRBJ2-3	TGCGCCAGCGGTCAGGGATTTCGCACAGATACGCAGTATTTT	CASGQGFRTDTQYF
many	TRBV6-6	NA	TRBJ2-2	TGTGCCAGCAGTTACGGCGGGACTCCGGGGGAGCTGTTTTTT	CASSYGGTPGELFF
NA	TRBV2	TRBD1	TRBJ1-2	TGTGCCAGCGGATCCATTTCCGGGACAGGGGGACATAATGGCTACACCTTC	CASGSISGTGGHNGYTF
NA	TRBV27	TRBD1	TRBJ1-2	TGTGCCAGCAGTCCCAATGACAGGGTCGGCTACACCTTC	CASSPNDRVGYTF
NA	TRBV6-5	NA	TRBJ2-7	TGTGCCAGCAGTTACCCCGGAGGGGGGTCCTACGAGCAGTACTTC	CASSYPGGGSYEQYF
once	TRBV5-1	NA	TRBJ2-1	TGCGCCAGCAGCTTGGGAGCAAGGTACAATGAGCAGTTCTTC	CASSLGARYNEQFF
NA	TRBV5-8	NA	TRBJ1-5	TGTGCCAGCAGCTCCTTCCATAGCAATCAGCCCCAGCATTTT	CASSSFHSNQPQHF
NA	TRBV11-2	NA	TRBJ1-2	TGTGCCAGCAGCCTCCGACAGTCTTCTAACTATGGCTACACCTTC	CASSLRQSSNYGYTF
NA	TRBV18	NA	TRBJ2-1	TGTGCCAGCTCACGTGAGGGGGATGAGCAGTTCTTC	CASSREGDEQFF
NA	TRBV9	TRBD1	TRBJ2-3	TGTGCCAGCAGCCGCGGGGACAGGAGCACAGATACGCAGTATTTT	CASSRGDRSTDTQYF
few	TRBV18	NA	TRBJ1-4	TGTGCCAGCTCACTGGACAGCACCATTGAAAAACTGTTTTTT	CASSLDSTIEKLFF
NA	TRBV19	NA	TRBJ1-5	TGTGCCAGTAGTATAGGCCAGGAGTCTCAGCCCCAGCATTTT	CASSIGQESQPQHF
few	TRBV6-4	TRBD2	TRBJ2-3	TGTGCCAGCACCAATAGCGGGAGGGCCTGTACAGATACGCAGTATTTT	CASTNSGRACTDTQYF
NA	TRBV28	NA	TRBJ2-1	TGTGCCAGCAGTTTAAATCCGTCACTAGCTGGCGAGCAGTTCTTC	CASSLNPSLAGEQFF
NA	TRBV6-6	NA	TRBJ2-7	TGTGCCAGCAGTTACTCCCGTGATCCCCCCTACGAGCAGTACTTC	CASSYSRDPPYEQYF
NA	TRBV4-1	NA	TRBJ2-3	TGCGCCAGCAGCCAGGAATCCGGGACAGGACTAGTGTATACGCAGTATTTT	CASSQESGTGLVYTQYF
NA	TRBV2	TRBD1	TRBJ2-2	TGTGCCAGCAGAACCGGGACAGGGGGTACCGGGGAGCTGTTTTTT	CASRTGTGGTGELFF
NA	TRBV30	NA	TRBJ2-7	TGTGCCTGGGTTTACAGGGGAGGCGAGCAGTACTTC	CAWVYRGGEQYF
NA	TRBV6-1	NA	TRBJ2-7	TGTGCCAGCAGCATAGGGGGGCTAAGCTCCTACGAGCAGTACTTC	CASSIGGLSSYEQYF
NA	TRBV7-8	TRBD2	TRBJ2-1	TGTGCCAGCAGCTTAGTAGGCGGGAGCGGGAGCGTCTCATACAATGAGCAGTTCTTC	CASSLVGGSGSVSYNEQFF
NA	TRBV5-1	NA	TRBJ2-1	TGCGCCAGCAGCTTGGAACTAAATGAGCAGTTCTTC	CASSLELNEQFF
NA	TRBV28	NA	TRBJ1-1	TGTGCCAGCAGTCCGGGGGTGCGGAACACTGAAGCTTTCTTT	CASSPGVRNTEAFF
few	TRBV6-5	NA	TRBJ2-3	TGTGCCAGCAGTTACTCGATATTCTCCACAGATACGCAGTATTTT	CASSYSIFSTDTQYF
NA	TRBV18	NA	TRBJ2-5	TGTGCCAGCTCACCACGGTACGCCAGTAGGGAGACCCAGTACTTC	CASSPRYASRETQYF
NA	TRBV7-2	TRBD2	TRBJ2-7	TGTGCCAGCAGCTTAACTAGCGGATCTTACGAGCAGTACTTC	CASSLTSGSYEQYF
few	TRBV5-1	NA	TRBJ2-1	TGCGCCAGCAGCTACGCCGATGAGCAGTTCTTC	CASSYADEQFF
NA	TRBV7-8	TRBD2	TRBJ2-3	TGTGCCAGCAGCCCCACTAGCGGCGATCGAGATACGCAGTATTTT	CASSPTSGDRDTQYF
NA	TRBV7-9	NA	TRBJ2-7	TGTGCCAGCAGCCACCATTCGGAGACCTTGTCCTACGAGCAGTACTTC	CASSHHSETLSYEQYF
NA	TRBV19	TRBD1	TRBJ2-1	TGTGCCAGTAGAACCGACAGCAGGGGGAATGAGCAGTTCTTC	CASRTDSRGNEQFF
NA	TRBV2	NA	TRBJ2-7	TGTGCCAGCAGTGAAGCGCTTCTAGGTTACGAGCAGTACTTC	CASSEALLGYEQYF
NA	TRBV18	NA	TRBJ2-2	TGTGCCAGCTCACCAGCGAACACCGGGGAGCTGTTTTTT	CASSPANTGELFF
once	TRBV19	NA	TRBJ1-5	TGTGCCAGTAGTACCGGAGGGGAGGACCAGCCCCAGCATTTT	CASSTGGEDQPQHF
NA	TRBV27	NA	TRBJ2-1	TGTGCCAGCAGTCGCACGTCGGAGCCCCTCTATCATGAGCAGTTCTTC	CASSRTSEPLYHEQFF
NA	TRBV4-2	TRBD1	TRBJ1-5	TGTGCCAGCAGCCAAGGGACAGGGGGTACCAGCAATCAGCCCCAGCATTTT	CASSQGTGGTSNQPQHF
NA	TRBV28	NA	TRBJ1-5	TGTGCCAGCAGTTTCTCCCGTATGAATCAGCCCCAGCATTTT	CASSFSRMNQPQHF
NA	TRBV29-1	TRBD1	TRBJ1-2	TGCAGCGTTGTCCCCAAGCAGGGGGAGGGCTACACCTTC	CSVVPKQGEGYTF